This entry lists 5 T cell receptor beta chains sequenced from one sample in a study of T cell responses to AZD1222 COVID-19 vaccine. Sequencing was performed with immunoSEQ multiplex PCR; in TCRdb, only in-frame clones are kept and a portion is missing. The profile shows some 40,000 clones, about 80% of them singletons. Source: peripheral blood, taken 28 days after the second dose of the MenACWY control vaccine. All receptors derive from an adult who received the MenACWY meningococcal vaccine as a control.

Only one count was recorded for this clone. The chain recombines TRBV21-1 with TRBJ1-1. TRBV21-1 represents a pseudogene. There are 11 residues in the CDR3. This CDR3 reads CASCRGPEAFF. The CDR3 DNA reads TGTGCCAGCTGTCGGGGCCCTGAAGCTTTCTTT.

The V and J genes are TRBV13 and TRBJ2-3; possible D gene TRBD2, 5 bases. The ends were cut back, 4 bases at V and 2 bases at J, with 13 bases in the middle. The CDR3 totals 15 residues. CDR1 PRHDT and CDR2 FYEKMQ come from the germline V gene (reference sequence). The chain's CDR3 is CASSSRTLTTDTQYF. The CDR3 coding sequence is TGTGCCAGCAGCTCTCGGACTCTTACCACAGATACGCAGTATTTT.

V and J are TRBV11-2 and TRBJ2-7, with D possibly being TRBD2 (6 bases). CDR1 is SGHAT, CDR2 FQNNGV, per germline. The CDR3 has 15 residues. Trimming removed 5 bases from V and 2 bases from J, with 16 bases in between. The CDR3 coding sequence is TGTGCCAGCAGCAGAGGCCAGGGACTCCCCTACGAGCAGTACTTC. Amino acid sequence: CASSRGQGLPYEQYF.

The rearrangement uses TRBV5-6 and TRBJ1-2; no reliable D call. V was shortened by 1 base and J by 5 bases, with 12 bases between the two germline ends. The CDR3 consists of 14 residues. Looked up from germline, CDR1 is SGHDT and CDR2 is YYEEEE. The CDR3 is CASSLRSADYGYTF. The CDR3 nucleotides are TGTGCCAGCAGCTTGAGGTCAGCAGATTATGGCTACACCTTC.

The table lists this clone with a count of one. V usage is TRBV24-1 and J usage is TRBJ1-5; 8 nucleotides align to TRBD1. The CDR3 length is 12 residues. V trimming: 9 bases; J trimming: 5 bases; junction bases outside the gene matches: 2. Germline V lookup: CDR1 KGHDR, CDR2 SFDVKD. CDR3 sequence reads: CATGQGYQPQHF. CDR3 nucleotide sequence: TGTGCCACCGGACAGGGCTATCAGCCCCAGCATTTT.